Below, 20 T cell receptor beta chains from the same sample are listed, as sequenced in a study of blood T cell repertoires in COVID-19. TCRdb keeps only in-frame clones here, not all; method: immunoSEQ multiplex PCR. The data hold under 200,000 clones, with about 86% observed a single time. The sample was peripheral blood. All receptors derive from a man aged 45-65 years with active or convalescent COVID-19.

This clone was seen more than once but under ten times. This chain connects TRBV24-1 to TRBJ1-1, with 9 nucleotides matching TRBD1. The trim removed 7 bases at V and 4 bases at J, leaving 6 bases unmatched. Germline V CDR1 and CDR2: KGHDR, SFDVKD. The CDR3 extends over 14 amino acids. The CDR3 DNA reads TGTGCCACCAGGGGACAGGGAGTAGGCACTGAAGCTTTCTTT. Protein: CATRGQGVGTEAFF.

This clone has just a few counts. The gene calls are TRBV3-1 (or the pseudogene TRBV3-2) and TRBJ1-1, with D perhaps TRBD1 (6 bases). The CDR3 loop spans 17 amino acids. The germline gives CDR1 LGHDT, CDR2 YNNKEL (reference sequence). V lost 1 base and J lost 0, with 15 bases in between. CDR3 sequence (DNA): TGTGCCAGCAGCCAAGTTTCCGGGAGGGGGGTGAACACTGAAGCTTTCTTT. Translating it yields CASSQVSGRGVNTEAFF.

The chain couples TRBV7-9 to TRBJ1-1; D is possibly TRBD1 (6 bases). The CDR3 runs 12 residues. V gave up 4 bases and J gave up 8 bases, with 11 bases separating them. The germline V gene has CDR1 SEHNR and CDR2 FQNEAQ (reference sequence). CDR3 sequence reads: CASSSTGTEAFF. Here the CDR3 DNA reads TGTGCCAGCAGCTCGACCGGGACAGAAGCTTTCTTT.

The CDR3 region has the DNA TGTGCCAGCAGCGGAGACAGGGATAATTCACCCCTCCACTTT. Translating it yields CASSGDRDNSPLHF. This rearrangement joins TRBV9 to TRBJ1-6, with TRBD1 matching over 7 bases. Looked up from germline, CDR1 is SGDLS and CDR2 is YYNGEE. The CDR3 is 14 residues long. J gave up 5 bases and V 3 bases, and 2 bases lay outside the gene matches.

The rearrangement links TRBV19 to TRBJ1-1; D gene ambiguous. CDR1 LNHDA and CDR2 SQIVND come from the germline V gene (reference sequence). Trimming left V 3 bases short and J 2 bases short, with 19 bases between. The CDR3 loop spans 17 amino acids. This CDR3 reads CASSISRYDGRNTEAFF. The CDR3 DNA sequence: TGTGCCAGTAGTATTTCACGTTACGATGGGAGAAACACTGAAGCTTTCTTT.

The chain combines TRBV5-4 with TRBJ1-2, with 9 bases lining up with TRBD1. Germline V gene lookup returns CDR1 SGHNT and CDR2 YYREEE (reference sequence). V trimming: 3 bases; J trimming: 6 bases; junction bases outside the gene matches: 6. This CDR3 has 14 residues. The DNA of the CDR3 is TGTGCCAGCAGCTCCGCACAGGGGGCGGATGGCTACACCTTC. Its translation: CASSSAQGADGYTF.

The chain carries TRBV5-1 and TRBJ2-7; D is undetermined. CDR1 SGHRS and CDR2 YFSETQ come from the germline V gene. With 2 bases removed from V and 2 bases from J, the gap between germline ends came to 5 bases. This CDR3 is 12 amino acids long. Here the CDR3 reads CASSLTAYEQYF. CDR3 bases: TGCGCCAGCAGCTTAACAGCCTACGAGCAGTACTTC. The full variable domain, in which reference TRBV5-1 and TRBJ2-7 provide the parts outside the CDR3, is KAGVTQTPRYLIKTRGQQVTLSCSPISGHRSVSWYQQTPGQGLQFLFEYFSETQRNKGNFPGRFSGRQFSNSRSEMNVSTLELGDSALYLCASSLTAYEQYFGPGTRLTVT.

This clone was seen only once. The CDR3 DNA reads TGTGCCAGCAGCTTACACAGGGCCAACACTGAAGCTTTCTTT. This translates into CASSLHRANTEAFF. This chain connects TRBV7-9 to TRBJ1-1; D might be TRBD1 (6 bases). The CDR3 covers 14 residues. V was cut by 2 bases and J by 2 bases, with 9 bases left in between. Per the germline V gene, CDR1 is SEHNR and CDR2 is FQNEAQ (reference sequence).

The chain carries TRBV5-5 and TRBJ2-5; the match to TRBD2 covers 7 bases. The CDR3 runs 16 residues. The V segment lost 4 bases and the J segment 2 bases; nucleotides outside the gene matches: 11. Looked up from germline, CDR1 is SGHKS and CDR2 is YYEKEE (reference sequence). CDR3 sequence: CASSTGLGGIQETQYF. The DNA for the CDR3 is TGTGCCAGCAGCACGGGGTTGGGGGGGATACAAGAGACCCAGTACTTC.

The rearrangement joins TRBV5-1 to TRBJ2-5; D unresolved. Germline CDR1 is SGHRS and CDR2 is YFSETQ. The CDR3 is 15 amino acids. Trimming took off 0 bases at V and 1 base at J, with 10 bases between the two ends. The CDR3 coding sequence is TGCGCCAGCAGCTTGGCCGTAGCCCCCCAAGAGACCCAGTACTTC. It yields the protein CASSLAVAPQETQYF.

V usage is TRBV7-2 and J usage is TRBJ1-5; D remains unclear. Germline V CDR1 and CDR2: SGHTA, FQGNSA. The CDR3 sequence is 15 residues long. Trimming pared 4 bases from V and 4 bases from J, leaving 14 bases between. The CDR3: CASSSSDNYNQPQHF. DNA for the CDR3: TGTGCCAGCAGCTCCAGTGACAATTATAATCAGCCCCAGCATTTT.

J is TRBJ2-1 and V is TRBV19, with unresolved D. Germline CDR1 LNHDA, CDR2 SQIVND (reference sequence). This CDR3 spans 13 amino acids. Trimming removed 1 base at V and 10 bases at J, with 11 bases between. CDR3 nucleotide sequence: TGTGCCAGTAGTATAGCGCGGTCTAGGGAGCAGTTCTTC. As protein: CASSIARSREQFF.

V gene TRBV6-1 combines with J gene TRBJ2-7; 7 nucleotides agree with TRBD1. Unmatched junction bases numbered 8, after V lost 2 bases and J lost 4 bases. The germline V gene encodes CDR1 MNHNS and CDR2 SASEGT. The CDR3 runs 15 residues. DNA for the CDR3: TGTGCCAGCAGTGAAAGGGACAGAGGACCATACGAGCAGTACTTC. Its protein is CASSERDRGPYEQYF.

The chain combines TRBV5-1 with TRBJ2-4, with 11 positions matching TRBD2. Trimming cost V 2 bases and J 9 bases; bases outside gene matches: 7. The CDR3 consists of 15 residues. Germline loops: CDR1 SGHRS, CDR2 YFSETQ. The CDR3 sequence: CASSFTSGRYSIQYF. The CDR3 bases are TGCGCCAGCAGCTTTACTAGCGGGAGATATTCCATTCAGTACTTC.

The V gene is TRBV12-3 or TRBV12-4, the J gene TRBJ2-3; 7 positions agree with TRBD2. Germline trimming cut 5 bases from V and 4 bases from J; bases unmatched to any gene: 3. This CDR3 is built from 13 residues. The DNA of the CDR3 is TGTGCCAGCAGTAATAGCGGGCCAGATACGCAGTATTTT. Amino acid sequence: CASSNSGPDTQYF.

The chain is built from TRBV28 and TRBJ2-6; D unresolved. The length of the CDR3 is 13 residues. CDR1 MDHEN and CDR2 SYDVKM come from the germline V gene. Trimming removed 6 bases at V and 0 bases at J, with 3 bases between. CDR3 region: CASSNSGANVLTF. The CDR3 nucleotides are TGTGCCAGCAGCAACTCTGGGGCCAACGTCCTGACTTTC.

The chain recombines TRBV2 with TRBJ1-1, with 10 positions matching TRBD1. The V gene end was trimmed by 8 bases and the J gene end by 2 bases; junction bases not matched to a gene: 8. Per germline, CDR1 SNHLY and CDR2 FYNNEI. This CDR3 region has 15 residues. CDR3 sequence: CASLPRTGGNTEAFF. The CDR3 DNA sequence: TGTGCCAGCCTTCCTCGGACAGGGGGTAACACTGAAGCTTTCTTT.

The J gene is TRBJ2-5, the V gene TRBV24-1; D remains ambiguous. V was shortened by 3 bases and J by 2 bases, with 9 bases between the two germline ends. The CDR3 extends over 14 amino acids. CDR1 KGHDR and CDR2 SFDVKD come from the germline V gene. This chain's CDR3 is CATSDIRQQETQYF. CDR3 DNA: TGTGCCACCAGTGATATCAGGCAACAAGAGACCCAGTACTTC.

The chain couples TRBV27 to TRBJ1-2; 8 bases are shared with TRBD1. Trimming at V came to 1 base and at J to 4 bases, leaving 11 bases not matched to a gene. Germline V gene lookup returns CDR1 MNHEY and CDR2 SMNVEV (reference sequence). The CDR3 covers 17 residues. The CDR3 nucleotides are TGTGCCAGCAGTTTATTTGTCAGGGGGCAAGGGGTCTATGGCTACACCTTC. Translation gives CASSLFVRGQGVYGYTF.

The V and J genes are TRBV10-3 and TRBJ2-2, with 8 bases fitting TRBD2. Germline V gene data show CDR1 as ENHRY and CDR2 as SYGVKD. J gave up 0 bases and V 0 bases, and 6 bases lay outside the gene matches. The CDR3 sequence is 18 residues long. The CDR3 is CAISESNSGMSNTGELFF. CDR3 DNA sequence: TGTGCCATCAGTGAGTCGAATAGCGGGATGTCGAACACCGGGGAGCTGTTTTTT.